This entry features one TCR beta chain sequence. The data were obtained in a study of blood T cell repertoires in COVID-19. Recruits, aged roughly 18 to 100 years, lived in 25 or so US areas. Cohorts were determined from participant-reported clinical history. Germline V gene data show CDR1 as SEHNR and CDR2 as FQNEAQ (reference sequence). The junction had 12 bases not matched to a gene; V was cut back by 3 bases and J by 3 bases. The CDR3 is 19 amino acids. Authors' methods: Amplifying reference gene primers gave estimates of nucleated cell counts. The assay was immunoSEQ multiplex PCR, and TCRdb's table has in-frame clones only and misses some. Clonal size and the V and J genes are those of that table, whereas D and trimming came from the DNA. In the table there are roughly 170,000 clones, 75% to 90% of which are singletons.

The clonotype was recovered from a woman in her fifties or sixties who had recovered from COVID-19. The sample consisted of PBMCs or T cells enriched from blood (not recorded which). The chain couples TRBV7-9 to TRBJ2-1, with 12 bases lining up with TRBD2. The DNA of the CDR3 is TGTGCCAGCAGCTTGGCCGAGGGACTAGCGGGTGCCAGCTACAATGAGCAGTTCTTC. Translated, it gives CASSLAEGLAGASYNEQFF. The whole variable domain, filled in from reference TRBV7-9 and TRBJ2-1, reads DTGVSQNPRHKITKRGQNVTFRCDPISEHNRLYWYRQTLGQGPEFLTYFQNEAQLEKSRLLSDRFSAERPKGSFSTLEIQRTEQGDSAMYLCASSLAEGLAGASYNEQFFGPGTRLTVL.